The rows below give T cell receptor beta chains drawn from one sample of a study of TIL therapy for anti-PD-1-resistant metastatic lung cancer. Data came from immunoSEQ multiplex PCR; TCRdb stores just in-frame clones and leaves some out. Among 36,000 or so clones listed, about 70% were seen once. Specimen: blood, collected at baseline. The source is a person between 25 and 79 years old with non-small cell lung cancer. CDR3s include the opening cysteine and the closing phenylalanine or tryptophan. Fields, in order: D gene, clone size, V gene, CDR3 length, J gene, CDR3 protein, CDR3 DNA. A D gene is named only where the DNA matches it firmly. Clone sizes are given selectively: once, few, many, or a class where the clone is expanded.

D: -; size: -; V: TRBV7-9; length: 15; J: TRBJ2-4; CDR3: CASSQGGGINGIQYF; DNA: TGTGCCAGCAGCCAGGGCGGGGGCATTAACGGCATTCAGTACTTC
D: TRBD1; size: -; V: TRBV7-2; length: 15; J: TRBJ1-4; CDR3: CASSLGPGGAEKLFF; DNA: TGTGCCAGCAGCTTAGGGCCAGGGGGCGCTGAAAAACTGTTTTTT
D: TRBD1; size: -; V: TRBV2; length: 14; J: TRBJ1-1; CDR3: CASSRQGRDTEAFF; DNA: TGTGCCAGCAGTAGACAGGGAAGGGACACTGAAGCTTTCTTT
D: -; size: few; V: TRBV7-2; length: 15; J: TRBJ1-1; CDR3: CASSPAVGGYTEAFF; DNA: TGTGCCAGCAGCCCGGCTGTAGGGGGTTACACTGAAGCTTTCTTT
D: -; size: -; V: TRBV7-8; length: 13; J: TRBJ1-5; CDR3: CASSSGEDQPQHF; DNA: TGTGCCAGCAGCTCAGGGGAGGATCAGCCCCAGCATTTT
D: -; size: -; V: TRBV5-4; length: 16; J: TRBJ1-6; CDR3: CASSPLGVSTNSPLHF; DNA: TGTGCCAGCAGCCCCCTTGGGGTGAGCACTAATTCACCCCTCCACTTT
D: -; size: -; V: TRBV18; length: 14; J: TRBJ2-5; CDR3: CASSPQGKGETQYF; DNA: TGTGCCAGCTCACCCCAGGGAAAGGGAGAGACCCAGTACTTC
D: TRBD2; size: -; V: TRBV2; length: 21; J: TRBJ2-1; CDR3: CASSVKRGLAGGPGSYNEQFF; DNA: TGTGCCAGCAGTGTGAAGAGGGGACTAGCGGGAGGGCCTGGTTCCTACAATGAGCAGTTCTTC
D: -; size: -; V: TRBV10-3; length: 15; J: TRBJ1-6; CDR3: CAISEAGTSVSPLHF; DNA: TGTGCCATCAGTGAGGCGGGGACATCTGTCTCACCCCTCCACTTT
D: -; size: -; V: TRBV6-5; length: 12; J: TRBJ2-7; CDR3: CATGTLLNEQYF; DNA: TGTGCCACCGGGACATTGCTGAACGAGCAGTACTTC
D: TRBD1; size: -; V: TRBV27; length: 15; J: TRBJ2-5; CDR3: CASSFWTGPQETQYF; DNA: TGTGCCAGCAGTTTCTGGACAGGTCCGCAAGAGACCCAGTACTTC
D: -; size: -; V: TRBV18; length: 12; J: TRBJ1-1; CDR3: CASSPPGMEAFF; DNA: TGTGCCAGCTCACCACCAGGGATGGAAGCTTTCTTT
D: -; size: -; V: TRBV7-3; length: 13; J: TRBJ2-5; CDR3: CASSPQGKETQYF; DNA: TGTGCCAGCAGCCCACAGGGAAAAGAGACCCAGTACTTC
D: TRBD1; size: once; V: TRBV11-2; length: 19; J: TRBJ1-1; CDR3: CASSKRPGQGSNMNTEAFF; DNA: TGTGCCAGCAGCAAAAGACCGGGACAGGGGTCTAATATGAACACTGAAGCTTTCTTT
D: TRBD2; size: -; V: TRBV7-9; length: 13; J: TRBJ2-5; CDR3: CASTSGAKETQYF; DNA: TGTGCCAGCACTAGCGGGGCAAAAGAGACCCAGTACTTC
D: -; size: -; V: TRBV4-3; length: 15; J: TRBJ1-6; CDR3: CASSQDGRGNSPLHF; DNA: TGCGCCAGCAGCCAAGATGGAAGGGGCAATTCACCCCTCCACTTT
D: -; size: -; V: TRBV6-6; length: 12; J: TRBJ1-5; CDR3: CASGTGNQPQHF; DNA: TGTGCCAGCGGAACAGGCAATCAGCCCCAGCATTTT
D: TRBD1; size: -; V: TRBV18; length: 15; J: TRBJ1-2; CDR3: CASSPGRGNNYGYTF; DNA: TGTGCCAGCTCACCAGGCAGGGGGAATAACTATGGCTACACCTTC
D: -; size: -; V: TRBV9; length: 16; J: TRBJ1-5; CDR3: CASSVEGVRGNQPQHF; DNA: TGTGCCAGCAGCGTAGAGGGGGTTAGGGGCAATCAGCCCCAGCATTTT
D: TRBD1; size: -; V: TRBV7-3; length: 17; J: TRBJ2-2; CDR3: CASSLTRTGTNTGELFF; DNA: TGTGCCAGCAGCTTAACCCGGACAGGAACGAACACCGGGGAGCTGTTTTTT
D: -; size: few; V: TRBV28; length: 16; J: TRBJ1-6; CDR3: CASSRGRGNRNSPLHF; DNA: TGTGCCAGCAGCCGGGGTAGGGGGAATAGGAACTCACCCCTCCACTTT
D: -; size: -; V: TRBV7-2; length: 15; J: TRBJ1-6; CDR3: CASTPPGRQNSPLHF; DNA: TGTGCCAGCACCCCCCCGGGACGGCAAAATTCACCCCTCCACTTT
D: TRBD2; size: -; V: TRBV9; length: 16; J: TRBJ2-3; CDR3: CASSPRGGRSTDTQYF; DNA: TGTGCCAGCAGCCCCCGGGGGGGCCGGAGCACAGATACGCAGTATTTT
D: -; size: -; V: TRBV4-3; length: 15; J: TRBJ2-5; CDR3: CASSLKPGGGETQYF; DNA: TGCGCCAGCAGCTTAAAGCCCGGGGGTGGGGAGACCCAGTACTTC
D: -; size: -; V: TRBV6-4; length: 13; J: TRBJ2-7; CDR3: CASRRGRRHEQYF; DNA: TGTGCCAGCCGGCGGGGCAGGCGACACGAGCAGTACTTC
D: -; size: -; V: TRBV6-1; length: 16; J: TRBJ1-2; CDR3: CASSEYYRQGTASYTF; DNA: TGTGCCAGCAGTGAATATTACCGGCAGGGGACGGCGAGCTACACCTTC
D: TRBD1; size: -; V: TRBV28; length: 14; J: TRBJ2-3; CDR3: CASSPRQGRDTQYF; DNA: TGTGCCAGCAGTCCTCGACAGGGGAGAGATACGCAGTATTTT
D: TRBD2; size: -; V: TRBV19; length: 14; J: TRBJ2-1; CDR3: CASSLGLARDEQFF; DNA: TGTGCCAGTAGCTTAGGACTAGCGAGAGATGAGCAGTTCTTC
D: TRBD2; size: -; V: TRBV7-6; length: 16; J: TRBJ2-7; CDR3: CASSLRTSGVRYEQYF; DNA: TGTGCCAGCAGCCTGCGGACTAGCGGGGTGCGCTACGAGCAGTACTTC
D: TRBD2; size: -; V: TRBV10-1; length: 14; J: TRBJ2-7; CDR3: CAILTSGSEYEQYF; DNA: TGCGCCATCCTGACTAGCGGGAGTGAGTACGAGCAGTACTTC
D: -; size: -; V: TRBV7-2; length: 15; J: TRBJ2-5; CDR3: CASSGGASREETQYF; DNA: TGTGCCAGCAGCGGAGGGGCTAGCCGCGAAGAGACCCAGTACTTC
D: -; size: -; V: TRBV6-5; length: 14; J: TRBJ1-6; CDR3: CASSYLTLTSPLHF; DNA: TGTGCCAGCAGTTACCTGACTTTAACTTCACCCCTCCACTTT
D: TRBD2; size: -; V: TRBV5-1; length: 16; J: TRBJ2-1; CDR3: CASRLAGGSSYNEQLF; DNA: TGCGCCAGCAGGCTGGCGGGGGGAAGCTCCTACAATGAGCAGCTCTTC
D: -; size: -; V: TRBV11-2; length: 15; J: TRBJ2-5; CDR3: CASSLAGAGYETQYF; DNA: TGTGCCAGCAGCTTAGCGGGGGCCGGGTACGAGACCCAGTACTTC
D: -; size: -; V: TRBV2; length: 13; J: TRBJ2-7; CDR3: CASSGSPSYEQYF; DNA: TGTGCCAGCAGCGGTAGTCCCTCCTACGAGCAGTACTTC
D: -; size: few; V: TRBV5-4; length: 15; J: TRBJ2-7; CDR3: CASSSGPASSYEQYF; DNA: TGTGCCAGCAGCTCGGGCCCTGCTAGCTCCTACGAGCAGTACTTC
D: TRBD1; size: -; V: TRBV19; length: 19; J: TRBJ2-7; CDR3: CASSASGTGPYSYTDEQYF; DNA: TGTGCCAGTAGTGCTTCCGGGACAGGGCCTTACTCCTATACAGACGAGCAGTACTTC
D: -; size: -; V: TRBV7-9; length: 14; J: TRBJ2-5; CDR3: CASSLAYRPETQYF; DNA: TGTGCCAGCAGCTTAGCTTACCGACCGGAGACCCAGTACTTC
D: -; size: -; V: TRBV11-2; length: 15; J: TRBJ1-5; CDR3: CASSLGQASNQPQHF; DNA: TGTGCCAGCAGCTTAGGACAGGCCAGCAATCAGCCCCAGCATTTT
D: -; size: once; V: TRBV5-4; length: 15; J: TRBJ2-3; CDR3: CASSLRTPSTDTQYF; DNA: TGTGCCAGCAGCTTGAGAACCCCCTCCACAGATACGCAGTATTTT
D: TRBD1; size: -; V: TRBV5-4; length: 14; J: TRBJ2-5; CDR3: CASSLGTGGETQYF; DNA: TGTGCCAGCAGCCTAGGGACAGGGGGAGAGACCCAGTACTTC